The source of this TCR beta chain is a study of cytomegalovirus exposure and HLA in healthy donors. Study overall: Around 80 million unique TCRs from HLA-typed donors were held in an early data release. Overall study findings and caveats: V- and J-gene trimming in TCR beta was tied to a missense DCLRE1C variant by an analysis performed later. Sequences of the TCR beta chain were said to predict the HLA-A and HLA-B alleles of most subjects accurately.

The donors (healthy individuals) were bone marrow donors. Trimming took 2 bases from V and 8 from J; bases not matched to a gene: 17. Germline V gene lookup returns CDR1 MGHRA and CDR2 YSYEKL. The CDR3 runs to 18 residues. The PCR used 60 Vbeta and 13 Jbeta primers. Measured with immunoSEQ multiplex PCR; TCRdb has only the in-frame clones, and not every one. The sample lists about 140,000 clones, approximately 83% occurring once. As regards this clone: Antigen: not known.

This receptor was obtained from a male donor in good health and CMV-seronegative. Material: PBMCs. V and J are TRBV4-1 and TRBJ1-4; 7 bases map to TRBD1. CDR3 sequence: CASSQPGTARLGGEKLFF. The CDR3 region has the DNA TGCGCCAGCAGCCAACCCGGGACAGCGAGATTGGGAGGAGAAAAACTGTTTTTT.